What follows is one T cell receptor beta chain and its context. Donors were grouped by their self-reported clinical history. Recovered status in Cohort 3 required two negative PCRs, clearance, or symptom resolution. Authors' methods: By means of reference gene primer amplification, nucleated cell counts were estimated. The method was immunoSEQ multiplex PCR; TCRdb's version includes in-frame clones alone and lacks a portion of them. V and J calls and clone size are as listed in that table; D and trimming were resolved from the DNA. The sample records about 330,000 clones, approximately 89% being singletons. The data derive from a study of blood T cell repertoires in COVID-19. Study-level background: Acute and convalescent COVID-19 specimens originated in the United States, Italy and Spain.

Trimming removed 6 bases at V and 4 bases at J, with 15 bases between. The CDR3 has 15 residues. Germline V gives CDR1 LNHDA, CDR2 SQIVND (reference sequence). Material: PBMCs or T cells enriched from blood (not recorded which). The V gene is TRBV19, the J gene TRBJ1-4; D is undetermined. This TCR derives from a man in his thirties or forties who had recovered from COVID-19. CDR3 sequence reads: CASSPLGNRNEKLFF. The DNA of the CDR3 is TGTGCCAGTAGCCCCCTGGGCAACCGTAATGAAAAACTGTTTTTT.